These 21 T cell receptor beta chains were all obtained from the same sample, sequenced in a study of T-cell memory formation after mild COVID-19. TCRdb re-analysed the 5' RACE reads in MiXCR, keeping a single row per CDR3 protein. The sample records tens of thousands of distinct CDR3 sequences, about 16% being singletons. Sequences were obtained from PBMCs or a T cell subset sorted from them (not recorded which). Receptors originate from a man aged 18-30 years who had mild COVID-19 (a few samples of this study predate the infection). Cell type and time point are not known.

J is TRBJ1-1 and V is TRBV7-2; tentative D call: TRBD1 (6 bases). The V end lost 3 bases, the J end lost 7 bases, and 9 bases lay between the germline ends. The germline V gene encodes CDR1 SGHTA and CDR2 FQGNSA. CDR3 size: 12 residues. The CDR3 is CASSLGAGEAFF. DNA of the CDR3: TGTGCCAGCAGCTTGGGGGCCGGTGAAGCTTTCTTT.

In this sample, this clonotype turned up once. The CDR3 loop is CASRPQGPHGYTF. The CDR3 nucleotides are TGTGCCAGTCGTCCACAGGGGCCACATGGCTACACCTTC. V and J are TRBV19 and TRBJ1-2, with 7 nucleotides matching TRBD1. The junction had 9 bases not matched to a gene; V was cut back by 8 bases and J by 6 bases. CDR3 size: 13 residues. Germline V gene data show CDR1 as LNHDA and CDR2 as SQIVND (reference sequence).

V and J are TRBV6-2 or TRBV6-3 and TRBJ2-3; 11 bases map to TRBD2. V was clipped by 6 bases and J by 3 bases; unmatched bases: 8. The germline CDR1 and CDR2 sequences are MNHEY and SVGEGT. CDR3 length: 16 amino acids. The CDR3 region has the DNA TGTGCCAGCAGCCCGACTAGCGGGGATGGGACAGATACGCAGTATTTT. Translating gives CASSPTSGDGTDTQYF.

The chain is built from TRBV29-1 and TRBJ2-5; TRBD2 agrees at 9 bases. This CDR3 is 14 amino acids long. CDR1 and CDR2 from the germline V gene are SQVTM and ANQGSEA. J lost 5 bases, V lost 6 bases, and 10 bases had no gene match. The CDR3 protein is CSVTLAGRGETQYF. CDR3 coding DNA: TGCAGCGTAACACTAGCGGGCCGAGGGGAGACCCAGTACTTC.

This clonotype was detected only a few times. The rearrangement links TRBV12-3 or TRBV12-4 to TRBJ2-3; D possibly corresponds to TRBD2 (6 bases). The V end lost 5 bases, the J end lost 2 bases, and 14 bases lay between the germline ends. The length of the CDR3 is 15 residues. The CDR3 loop is CASSPGGAYTDTQYF. As DNA, the CDR3 is TGTGCCAGCAGTCCCGGGGGAGCTTACACAGATACGCAGTATTTT.

This clonotype has a handful of counts. This chain connects TRBV5-5 to TRBJ2-7; TRBD2 is a possible D gene (6 bases). This CDR3 comprises 16 residues. Trimming cost V 4 bases and J 3 bases, with 20 bases left between them. CDR1 SGHKS and CDR2 YYEKEE come from the germline V gene (reference sequence). In nucleotides, the CDR3 is TGTGCCAGCAGCCCCAGTGGAGGGACCCCGCGCTACGAGCAGTACTTC. As protein: CASSPSGGTPRYEQYF.

This clonotype was counted between two and nine times. The CDR3, as DNA: TGTGCCAGCAGCTCTACTAGCGGAACGAACACCGGGGAGCTGTTTTTT. As protein: CASSSTSGTNTGELFF. V gene TRBV3-1 combines with J gene TRBJ2-2, with 8 nucleotides matching TRBD2. The germline V gene encodes CDR1 LGHDT and CDR2 YNNKEL (reference sequence). This CDR3 has 16 amino acids. V was clipped by 5 bases and J by 0 bases; unmatched bases: 5.

V gene TRBV4-3 combines with J gene TRBJ2-6; unclear D gene. The germline gives CDR1 LGHNA, CDR2 YSLEER. The CDR3 is 14 amino acids. The V and J ends lost 4 bases and 2 bases respectively, with 6 bases between them. The CDR3 sequence: CASSLNTGANVLTF. In DNA, the CDR3 is TGCGCCAGCAGCCTCAATACTGGGGCCAACGTCCTGACTTTC.

This clonotype has just a few counts. The rearrangement links TRBV4-3 to TRBJ1-1; TRBD1 matches 9 bases. J gave up 5 bases and V 4 bases, and 5 bases lay outside the gene matches. The germline V gene encodes CDR1 LGHNA and CDR2 YSLEER. CDR3 length equals 14 residues. As DNA, the CDR3 is TGCGCCAGCAGCCCCGGGACAGGGCGAACTGAAGCTTTCTTT. This encodes CASSPGTGRTEAFF.

The table lists this clonotype with a few counts. V and J are TRBV25-1 and TRBJ1-1, with TRBD1 as a possible D gene (6 bases). The CDR3 consists of 16 residues. Trimming took 7 bases from V and 6 from J, leaving 24 bases between them. Germline lookup yields CDR1 MGHDK and CDR2 SYGVNS. In DNA, the CDR3 is TGTGCCAGCATACAGGGTCCCGGCCCAATGAAGTCTGAAGCTTTCTTT. It specifies CASIQGPGPMKSEAFF.

The V and J genes are TRBV4-3 and TRBJ1-1; D ambiguous. Germline V gene lookup returns CDR1 LGHNA and CDR2 YSLEER. The CDR3 sequence is 15 residues long. V lost 0 bases to trimming and J lost 6 bases, with 14 bases between them. For the CDR3, the DNA is TGCGCCAGCAGCCAAGATCTGGGAGGGAGCGCTGAAGCTTTCTTT. Translating it yields CASSQDLGGSAEAFF.

This clonotype was seen a few times. V gene TRBV4-3 combines with J gene TRBJ2-7, with a tentative D call TRBD2 (5 bases). Germline CDR1 reads LGHNA; CDR2 reads YSLEER. The CDR3 extends over 14 amino acids. V lost 1 base to trimming and J lost 4 bases, with 11 bases between them. CDR3 sequence (DNA): TGCGCCAGCAGCCAAGGGTTCCCGGGGTACGAGCAGTACTTC. Translation gives CASSQGFPGYEQYF.

This clonotype was observed at least ten times. V and J are TRBV20-1 and TRBJ2-1; D tentatively reads TRBD1 or TRBD2 (6 bases each). Trimming took 0 bases from V and 4 from J, leaving 13 bases between them. The V gene's germline CDR1 is DFQATT and CDR2 SNEGSKA (reference sequence). The CDR3 runs to 15 residues. The chain's CDR3 is CSARDRGRWYNEQFF. Written as DNA, the CDR3 is TGCAGTGCTAGAGATCGGGGGCGGTGGTACAATGAGCAGTTCTTC.

This clonotype was seen a few times. This sequence joins TRBV20-1 and TRBJ1-2; unclear D gene. Germline values: CDR1 DFQATT, CDR2 SNEGSKA (reference sequence). The CDR3 has 10 residues. The germline V and J ends were trimmed by 2 bases and 12 bases, with 10 bases remaining between them. CDR3 sequence: CSARKRVDTF. The CDR3 DNA reads TGCAGTGCTAGAAAAAGGGTGGACACCTTC.

This clonotype was detected only once. V and J are TRBV6-2 or TRBV6-3 and TRBJ2-7; D perhaps matches TRBD1 (6 bases). V lost 2 bases and J lost 3, with 14 bases in between. The germline gives CDR1 MNHEY, CDR2 SVGEGT. The CDR3 sequence is 15 residues long. CDR3 in amino acids: CASSYIQGPVYEQYF. The CDR3 DNA is TGTGCCAGCAGTTACATTCAGGGGCCAGTCTACGAGCAGTACTTC.

Ten or more counts support this clonotype. This chain connects TRBV3-1 to TRBJ2-7; no clear D gene. Trimming stripped 2 bases from V and 0 bases from J, with 11 bases between. Germline V CDR1 and CDR2: LGHDT, YNNKEL (reference sequence). This CDR3 spans 15 amino acids. CDR3 loop: CASSQWTGSSYEQYV. CDR3 DNA: TGTGCCAGCAGCCAATGGACGGGCAGCTCCTACGAGCAGTACGTC.

This clonotype was seen more than once but under ten times. This chain uses TRBV6-6 with TRBJ2-7; 8 bases align to TRBD1. CDR3 length: 12 amino acids. Trimming at V came to 11 bases and at J to 6 bases, leaving 9 bases not matched to a gene. In germline, CDR1 is MNHNY, CDR2 SVGAGI (reference sequence). In DNA, the CDR3 is TGTGCCGGAGGACAGGGCAGTGGCGAGCAGTACTTC. Translated, it gives CAGGQGSGEQYF.

This clonotype came up a few times. The chain uses TRBV6-5 and TRBJ2-2; D may be TRBD1 (6 bases). Trimming removed 0 bases from V and 3 bases from J, with 8 bases in between. Per the germline V gene, CDR1 is MNHEY and CDR2 is SVGAGI. CDR3 length: 15 residues. CDR3 in amino acids: CASSYSAGDTGELFF. Here the CDR3 DNA reads TGTGCCAGCAGTTACTCGGCAGGGGACACCGGGGAGCTGTTTTTT.

V and J are TRBV4-3 and TRBJ2-7; D is possibly TRBD2 (5 bases). This CDR3 is 16 amino acids long. The ends were cut back, 1 base at V and 1 base at J, with 14 bases in the middle. In germline, CDR1 is LGHNA, CDR2 YSLEER. The CDR3 nucleotides read TGCGCCAGCAGCCAAGGACTACCCAGCGAATCCTACGAGCAGTACTTC. Translation gives CASSQGLPSESYEQYF.

The rearrangement uses TRBV7-9 and TRBJ2-1; no reliable D call. CDR3 size: 15 residues. Germline loops: CDR1 SEHNR, CDR2 FQNEAQ (reference sequence). The germline V and J ends were trimmed by 7 bases and 6 bases, with 19 bases remaining between them. CDR3 residues: CASNTPEEYSNEQFF. The CDR3, as DNA: TGTGCCAGCAACACACCCGAAGAATATAGCAATGAGCAGTTCTTC.

The table lists this clonotype with a few counts. The V and J genes are TRBV15 and TRBJ1-4; the D is unclear. Germline CDR1 and CDR2: LNHNV and YYDKDF (reference sequence). The CDR3 length is 15 residues. V shed 5 bases and J shed 0 bases, with 10 bases lying between them. The CDR3: CATSVSAATNEKLFF. CDR3 DNA: TGTGCCACCAGCGTGTCGGCTGCAACTAATGAAAAACTGTTTTTT.